The rows below give T cell receptor beta chains drawn from one sample of a study of T cell changes during pregnancy in multiple sclerosis. Here immunoSEQ multiplex PCR was the method, and the copy in TCRdb shows in-frame clones only, minus some. The sample yields some 60,000 clones, less than 90% seen once. Source: CD4+ T cells from peripheral blood mononuclear cells, taken in the third trimester of pregnancy. These receptors were taken from a female donor with multiple sclerosis, enrolled in a pregnancy study. Both conserved end residues are part of each CDR3. The order of the fields is clone size, V gene, D gene, J gene, CDR3 protein, CDR3 DNA. A D gene is named only where the DNA matches it firmly. A row's size may be missing; if present it is once, few, many or a size class.

-	TRBV7-9	TRBD2	TRBJ2-5	CASSLWPAGVGETQYF	TGTGCCAGCAGCTTATGGCCAGCGGGAGTGGGAGAGACCCAGTACTTC
-	TRBV7-9	-	TRBJ2-1	CASSLEEGLHNEQFF	TGTGCCAGCAGCTTAGAGGAGGGTTTGCACAATGAGCAGTTCTTC
-	TRBV7-2	TRBD2	TRBJ2-3	CASSFASGRSTDTQYF	TGTGCCAGCAGCTTCGCTAGCGGGAGATCCACAGATACGCAGTATTTT
few	TRBV21-1	-	TRBJ1-2	CASSKFTGSYTF	TGTGCCAGCAGCAAATTCACAGGGTCATACACCTTC
-	TRBV18	-	TRBJ2-7	CASSQGERSYEQYF	TGTGCCAGCTCCCAGGGTGAAAGGTCCTACGAGCAGTACTTC
-	TRBV19	TRBD1	TRBJ2-1	CASSIGLTGVNEQFF	TGTGCCAGTAGTATCGGTTTGACAGGGGTCAATGAGCAGTTCTTC
-	TRBV13	-	TRBJ2-5	CASSSARRVTQYF	TGTGCCAGCAGCTCCGCGAGACGGGTGACCCAGTACTTC
-	TRBV27	-	TRBJ1-1	CASSLSPGGIGEAFF	TGTGCCAGCAGTTTATCGCCGGGGGGGATAGGTGAAGCTTTCTTT
-	TRBV9	-	TRBJ1-6	CASSVDGRENSPLHF	TGTGCCAGCAGCGTAGATGGTCGGGAGAATTCACCCCTCCACTTT
-	TRBV2	TRBD1	TRBJ1-5	CASSTGGTGNQPQHF	TGTGCCAGCAGCACAGGGGGGACGGGCAATCAGCCCCAGCATTTT
once	TRBV5-1	TRBD1	TRBJ2-1	CASRPGQGVHEQFF	TGCGCCAGCAGGCCGGGACAGGGTGTTCATGAGCAGTTCTTC
-	TRBV19	-	TRBJ2-6	CASSLRPSRDVKRRANVLTF	TGTGCCAGTAGTCTCCGACCGTCCCGCGACGTTAAGAGGAGGGCCAACGTCCTGACTTTC
-	TRBV19	TRBD1	TRBJ2-7	CASSLGTARREQYF	TGTGCCAGTAGCCTCGGGACAGCGCGTAGGGAGCAGTACTTC
-	TRBV30	-	TRBJ2-1	CAWSSGRGEQFF	TGTGCCTGGAGCTCAGGAAGGGGTGAGCAGTTCTTC
-	TRBV30	-	TRBJ1-1	CARSQANTEAFF	TGTGCTAGGAGCCAAGCGAACACTGAAGCTTTCTTT
-	TRBV30	-	TRBJ2-7	CAWGRSGIEQYF	TGTGCCTGGGGCCGTTCAGGTATCGAGCAGTACTTC
-	TRBV7-9	TRBD1	TRBJ1-3	CASSQPDRRTGNTIYF	TGTGCCAGCAGCCAACCGGACAGGAGGACTGGAAACACCATATATTTT
-	TRBV6-6	-	TRBJ1-1	CASSYPQGTEAFF	TGTGCCAGCAGTTACCCTCAGGGCACTGAAGCTTTCTTT
-	TRBV7-8	-	TRBJ1-2	CASSLNSAPEGNYGYTF	TGTGCCAGCAGCTTAAATTCGGCCCCTGAGGGTAACTATGGCTACACCTTC
-	TRBV4-2	-	TRBJ2-1	CASSRPRTDENEQFF	TGTGCCAGCAGCCGCCCCCGGACAGATGAAAATGAGCAGTTCTTC
-	TRBV11-2	-	TRBJ1-2	CASSSPRRRAGGYTF	TGTGCCAGCAGCTCCCCAAGGCGCAGGGCCGGCGGCTACACCTTC
-	TRBV2	TRBD2	TRBJ2-7	CATSPPLLAGGPKQYF	TGTGCCACAAGTCCTCCGCTACTAGCGGGAGGGCCCAAGCAGTACTTC
once	TRBV7-2	TRBD1	TRBJ1-3	CASSARYRGDTIYF	TGTGCCAGCAGCGCACGATACAGGGGAGACACCATATATTTT
-	TRBV20-1	-	TRBJ1-4	CSAMVGEKLFF	TGCAGTGCTATGGTCGGGGAAAAACTGTTTTTT
-	TRBV5-1	-	TRBJ1-2	CASSWGGHYGYTF	TGCGCCAGCAGCTGGGGAGGACACTATGGCTACACCTTC
-	TRBV6-1	-	TRBJ2-1	CASSHRAGANEQFF	TGTGCCAGCAGTCACAGGGCCGGGGCAAATGAGCAGTTCTTC
-	TRBV11-2	-	TRBJ2-5	CASSFSYGETQYF	TGTGCCAGCAGCTTCTCGTACGGAGAGACCCAGTACTTC
-	TRBV11-3	-	TRBJ1-1	CASSLQGTNTEAFF	TGTGCCAGCAGCTTACAGGGAACGAACACTGAAGCTTTCTTT
-	TRBV10-3	-	TRBJ2-7	CAISEGGISYEQYF	TGTGCCATCAGTGAGGGCGGGATCTCCTACGAGCAGTACTTC
-	TRBV30	TRBD1	TRBJ2-7	CAWSAGGEQYF	TGTGCCTGGTCCGCAGGGGGCGAGCAGTACTTC
once	TRBV7-2	-	TRBJ1-1	CASSQRGGRHTEAFF	TGTGCCAGCAGCCAGCGGGGGGGCAGGCACACTGAAGCTTTCTTT
-	TRBV5-5	-	TRBJ1-3	CASSFEILGNTIYF	TGTGCCAGCAGCTTCGAGATACTGGGAAACACCATATATTTT
once	TRBV11-2	-	TRBJ1-3	CASSLMGAGNTIYF	TGTGCCAGCAGCTTAATGGGAGCTGGAAACACCATATATTTT
-	TRBV28	-	TRBJ1-4	CASGRHATNEKLFF	TGTGCCAGCGGGAGACATGCAACTAATGAAAAACTGTTTTTT
-	TRBV5-4	-	TRBJ2-1	CASSLEGHSYNEQFF	TGTGCCAGCAGCTTGGAGGGGCACTCCTACAATGAGCAGTTCTTC
-	TRBV18	TRBD1	TRBJ1-4	CASSPQRTGGHEKLFF	TGTGCCAGCTCACCACAAAGGACAGGGGGCCATGAAAAACTGTTTTTT